The sequence of this T cell receptor beta chain was determined in a study of T cell clonotyping in hematopoietic cell transplantation. About the study: Pretransplant recipient samples were taken after cytoreduction. The study, taken as a whole, reports: Few recipient clonotypes overlapped donors; over 97% were de novo at given depth. Pathologically expanded recipient clonotypes increased progressively from day 30 to day 180 as diversity fell.

Germline CDR1 is MNHEY and CDR2 is SMNVEV (reference sequence). The CDR3 has 13 residues. V gave up 6 bases and J gave up 6 bases, with 13 bases separating them. Time point given: recipient sample about 28 days before transplant, after cytoreduction. Recipient blood drawn about 28 days pretransplant and days 30, 100, 180 after. Points on this clone: Its antigen is unidentified.

Sequenced by immunoSEQ multiplex PCR; TCRdb stores in-frame clones only, minus some. The sample lists around 16,000 clones; 93% were seen once. The rearrangement links TRBV27 to TRBJ2-3; D is unresolved. This TCR was recovered from a man between 18 and 35 years old with biphenotypic leukemia. Some clones in this sample may be carry-over from other donors' samples. The starting material was peripheral blood mononuclear cells, obtained before stem cell transplant. The CDR3 bases are TGTGCCAGCAGCCCCAGTCCAAGTGATACGCAGTATTTT. Translating gives CASSPSPSDTQYF.